This T cell receptor (beta chain) was found in a study of identifying expanded T cells in peripheral blood. Profiling relied on immunoSEQ multiplex PCR, and the TCRdb table lists in-frame clones only, not all of them. Here the sample spans 50,000 to 60,000 clones, approximately 82% being singletons. No infections or other immune events were documented during collection. The length of the CDR3 is 13 residues. V lost 7 bases and J 7 bases, leaving 14 bases between the germline ends. Germline V gives CDR1 MGHDK, CDR2 SYGVNS. V gene TRBV25-1 combines with J gene TRBJ1-3; D possibly corresponds to TRBD1 (6 bases). The TCR comes from a person aged 18-70 years in good health. Sequences were obtained from blood. CDR3 in amino acids: CASISGAGNTIYF. The DNA for the CDR3 is TGTGCCAGCATTTCGGGGGCGGGCAACACCATATATTTT.